Sequencing of this T cell receptor (beta chain) was carried out in a study of blood T cell repertoires in COVID-19. Study context: From the United States, Italy and Spain came samples of acute and convalescent COVID-19. In each case, the material was cDNA or gDNA derived from T cells, B-cell-depleted T cells, or PBMCs.

As originally analysed: From reference gene primer amplification, estimates of nucleated cell counts were derived. TCRdb keeps only in-frame clones here, not all; method: immunoSEQ multiplex PCR. V and J calls and clone size come straight from that table; D and trimming were deduced from the DNA. This table has about 42,000 clones, just under 85% appearing once. The CDR3 runs to 14 residues. Trimming removed 6 bases from V and 8 bases from J; junction bases left unmatched: 9. Germline loops: CDR1 LNHDA, CDR2 SQIVND (reference sequence). The V call is TRBV19, the J call TRBJ2-1; 8 bases are shared with TRBD1. This clonotype was obtained from a man in his fifties or sixties with active COVID-19. The sequencing sample was made of peripheral blood. In DNA, the CDR3 is TGTGCCAGTAGCCCCAGGGGGCAAGGATATGAGCAGTTCTTC. It is translated as CASSPRGQGYEQFF.